This is a list of T cell receptor beta chains from one sample in a study of OX40 agonist ivuxolimab in advanced cancers. Sequenced by immunoSEQ multiplex PCR; TCRdb stores in-frame clones only, minus some. The profile shows 95,000 to 150,000 clones, roughly 95% of them singletons. Sequenced here: CD4+ or CD8+ T cells sorted from blood, sampled in a trial of the OX40 agonist ivuxolimab. Receptors originate from an adult with an advanced solid tumor such as melanoma, head and neck, liver or kidney cancer. Each CDR3 is given with its conserved first and last residue. The order of the fields is D gene, clone size, J gene, V gene, CDR3 DNA, CDR3 protein. A D gene is named only where the DNA matches it firmly. For some rows the clone size is stated as once, few or many, or as a class when expanded; others skip it.

D: NA; size: NA; J: TRBJ2-4; V: TRBV4-1; DNA: TGCGCCAGCAGCCAAGATGCCGTAGCCAAAAACATTCAGTACTTC; CDR3: CASSQDAVAKNIQYF
D: TRBD2; size: NA; J: TRBJ2-1; V: TRBV5-6; DNA: TGTGCCAGCAGCTTTGGACTAGCGGGAGTATATGAGCAGTTCTTC; CDR3: CASSFGLAGVYEQFF
D: NA; size: NA; J: TRBJ2-2; V: TRBV27; DNA: TGTGCCAGCAGTCCCCTTACAGCGAACACCGGGGAGCTGTTTTTT; CDR3: CASSPLTANTGELFF
D: NA; size: once; J: TRBJ1-1; V: TRBV10-1; DNA: TGCGCCAGCGGTATCCGGGGGATGAACACTGAAGCTTTCTTT; CDR3: CASGIRGMNTEAFF
D: TRBD1; size: NA; J: TRBJ1-6; V: TRBV5-4; DNA: TGTGCCAGCAGCTACAGGGGGCTCGATTCACCCCTCCACTTT; CDR3: CASSYRGLDSPLHF
D: TRBD1; size: NA; J: TRBJ1-5; V: TRBV7-2; DNA: TGTGCCAGCAGCTACCGACAGGGGGATCAGCCCCAGCATTTT; CDR3: CASSYRQGDQPQHF
D: NA; size: NA; J: TRBJ2-1; V: TRBV7-9; DNA: TGTGCCAGCAGCTTGGCACTAGCAAACAATGAGCAGTTCTTC; CDR3: CASSLALANNEQFF
D: NA; size: NA; J: TRBJ1-3; V: TRBV6-6; DNA: TGTGCCAGCAGTTATAGCGGTTCTGGAAACACCATATATTTT; CDR3: CASSYSGSGNTIYF
D: NA; size: NA; J: TRBJ2-2; V: TRBV2; DNA: TGTGCCAGCATCCTTGGGGGGTCCGGGGAGCTGTTTTTT; CDR3: CASILGGSGELFF
D: TRBD1; size: NA; J: TRBJ1-4; V: TRBV5-1; DNA: TGCGCCAGCAGCCCGGACAGGGAGGGTGAAAAACTGTTTTTT; CDR3: CASSPDREGEKLFF
D: TRBD2; size: NA; J: TRBJ2-1; V: TRBV7-3; DNA: TGTGCCAGCAGCTTAAGCGGGAGGGGCTACAATGAGCAGTTCTTC; CDR3: CASSLSGRGYNEQFF
D: NA; size: NA; J: TRBJ1-1; V: TRBV11-2; DNA: TGTGCCAGCAGCTGGGATCGTACTGAAGCTTTCTTT; CDR3: CASSWDRTEAFF
D: TRBD2; size: NA; J: TRBJ2-3; V: TRBV10-1; DNA: TGCGCCAGCAGTCCGACTAGCGGGGGCACAGATACGCAGTATTTT; CDR3: CASSPTSGGTDTQYF
D: TRBD2; size: NA; J: TRBJ2-3; V: TRBV5-1; DNA: TGCGCCAGCAGCCCAGGACTAGCGGGGGGGCGCACAGATACGCAGTATTTT; CDR3: CASSPGLAGGRTDTQYF
D: TRBD1; size: NA; J: TRBJ1-2; V: TRBV5-6; DNA: TGTGCCAGCAGCATGGACAGGGGTAACTATGGCTACACCTTC; CDR3: CASSMDRGNYGYTF
D: NA; size: NA; J: TRBJ2-7; V: TRBV11-2; DNA: TGTGCCAGCAGCTTCTCAGGGTACGAGCAGTACTTC; CDR3: CASSFSGYEQYF
D: NA; size: NA; J: TRBJ2-5; V: TRBV7-3; DNA: TGTGCCAGCAGCTTAATGCCAGGCGTAAGGGAGACCCAGTACTTC; CDR3: CASSLMPGVRETQYF
D: NA; size: NA; J: TRBJ2-1; V: TRBV10-3; DNA: TGTGCCATCAAATCTGACAACCCAGGGGACAATGAGCAGTTCTTC; CDR3: CAIKSDNPGDNEQFF
D: TRBD2; size: NA; J: TRBJ2-1; V: TRBV9; DNA: TGTGCCAGCAGCCCTCAGCGGGAGGGCCTGGGTGAGCAGTTCTTC; CDR3: CASSPQREGLGEQFF
D: TRBD1; size: few; J: TRBJ2-7; V: TRBV6-1; DNA: TGTGCCAGCAGTGAAGCGGGGACAGGGCCCTACGAGCAGTACTTC; CDR3: CASSEAGTGPYEQYF
D: TRBD2; size: once; J: TRBJ2-3; V: TRBV2; DNA: TGTGCCAGCAGTCGGGACTATACAGATACGCAGTATTTT; CDR3: CASSRDYTDTQYF
D: NA; size: NA; J: TRBJ1-1; V: TRBV5-1; DNA: TGCGCCAGCAGCCTGACAACAGGGAACACTGAAGCTTTCTTT; CDR3: CASSLTTGNTEAFF
D: TRBD2; size: NA; J: TRBJ2-1; V: TRBV13; DNA: TGTGCCAGCAGCTACCCGGGGACTAGCGGGGGTCACGAGCAGTTCTTC; CDR3: CASSYPGTSGGHEQFF
D: NA; size: NA; J: TRBJ2-4; V: TRBV5-1; DNA: TGCGCCAGCAGCTTGCGGAGGGGCGAGGGAAACATTCAGTACTTC; CDR3: CASSLRRGEGNIQYF
D: NA; size: NA; J: TRBJ1-5; V: TRBV7-7; DNA: TGTGCCAGCAGCTTTTCAGGGAGAAGGGCCCAGCATTTT; CDR3: CASSFSGRRAQHF
D: TRBD2; size: NA; J: TRBJ2-6; V: TRBV18; DNA: TGTGCCAGCTCACCACCGAACTCCGGAACTAGCGACTCTGGGGCCAACGTCCTGACTTTC; CDR3: CASSPPNSGTSDSGANVLTF
D: NA; size: once; J: TRBJ2-5; V: TRBV16; DNA: TGTGCCAGCAGCCAATTGGGGTCCGGGAGTGAGACCCAGTACTTC; CDR3: CASSQLGSGSETQYF
D: TRBD1; size: NA; J: TRBJ1-2; V: TRBV28; DNA: TGTGCCAGCAGCCTCCCGGGACAGGGAGTTTATGGCTACACCTTC; CDR3: CASSLPGQGVYGYTF